The clone carrying this TCR beta chain was recorded only once. As handled by the study authors: Cell counts per sample came from amplifying reference gene primers. Some clones are missing from TCRdb's copy, which holds only in-frame ones; the method was immunoSEQ multiplex PCR. Clone size and the V and J calls come from that table; the DNA yielded D and trimming. Among over 100,000 clones listed, 84% were seen once. This specimen belongs to a study of blood T cell repertoires in COVID-19. Across the whole study: T cells, B-cell-depleted T cells, or PBMCs provided the cDNA or gDNA that served as material.

The length of the CDR3 is 16 residues. Germline V gives CDR1 MGHRA, CDR2 YSYEKL. V shed 4 bases and J shed 1 base, with 16 bases lying between them. This chain uses TRBV4-1 with TRBJ2-5, with D tentatively TRBD1 (5 bases). This TCR was recovered from a woman of 80 years or more with active or convalescent COVID-19. The sample consisted of peripheral blood. Written as DNA, the CDR3 is TGCGCCAGCAGCCCCCTGGGTAATCAGGGCCAAGAGACCCAGTACTTC. Its translation: CASSPLGNQGQETQYF.